This T cell receptor beta chain was retrieved from a study of control samples from healthy donors and cancer patients. The germline V and J ends were trimmed by 4 bases and 3 bases, with 10 bases remaining between them. The CDR3 runs 13 residues. Germline V CDR1 and CDR2: GTSNPN, SVGIG (reference sequence). The data were produced by immunoSEQ multiplex PCR, yet TCRdb's version contains in-frame clones alone and is incomplete. Of some 120,000 clones listed, 85% to 95% are singletons. The receptor was isolated from a man over 45 with head and neck cancer. The rearrangement joins TRBV30 to TRBJ2-1; possible D gene TRBD2, 5 bases. Sequencing was done on a sample of PBMCs. CDR3 residues: CAWTPGVYNEQFF. DNA of the CDR3: TGTGCCTGGACACCCGGGGTCTACAATGAGCAGTTCTTC.